The TCR beta chain described here comes from a study of OX40 agonist ivuxolimab in advanced cancers. This CDR3 has 14 amino acids. CDR1 and CDR2 (germline): KGHSH, LQKENI. The V gene end was trimmed by 2 bases and the J gene end by 2 bases; junction bases not matched to a gene: 1. Some clones are missing from TCRdb's copy, which holds only in-frame ones; the method was immunoSEQ multiplex PCR. The sample lists 58,000 or so clones; 83% were seen once. Study results and limitations: Among patients with partial responses at 0.1-3.0 mg/kg, clonal expansion was among the lowest.

This clone was detected only a few times. Its antigen is not known. The TCR originated in an adult with an advanced solid tumor such as melanoma, head and neck, liver or kidney cancer. The specimen was CD4+ or CD8+ T cells sorted from blood, collected in a trial of the OX40 agonist ivuxolimab. V and J are TRBV18 and TRBJ2-5, with TRBD2 matching 8 bases. CDR3 in DNA: TGTGCCAGCTCACCAGCTAGCGGGCAAGAGACCCAGTACTTC. This gives the protein CASSPASGQETQYF.